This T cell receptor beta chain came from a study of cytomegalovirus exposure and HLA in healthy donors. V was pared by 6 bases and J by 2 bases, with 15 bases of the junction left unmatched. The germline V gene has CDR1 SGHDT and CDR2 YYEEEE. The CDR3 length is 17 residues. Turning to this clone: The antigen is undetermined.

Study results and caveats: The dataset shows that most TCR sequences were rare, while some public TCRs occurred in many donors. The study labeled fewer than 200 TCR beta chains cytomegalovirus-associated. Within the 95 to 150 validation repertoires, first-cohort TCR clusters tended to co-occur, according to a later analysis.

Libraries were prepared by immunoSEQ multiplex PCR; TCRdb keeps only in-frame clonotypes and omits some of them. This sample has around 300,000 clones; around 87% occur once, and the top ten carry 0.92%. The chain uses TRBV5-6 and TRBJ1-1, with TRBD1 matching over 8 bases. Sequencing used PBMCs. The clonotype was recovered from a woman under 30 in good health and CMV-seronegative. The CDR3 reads CASIALGHDRGNTEAFF. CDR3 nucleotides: TGTGCCAGCATAGCTTTGGGTCATGACAGGGGTAACACTGAAGCTTTCTTT.